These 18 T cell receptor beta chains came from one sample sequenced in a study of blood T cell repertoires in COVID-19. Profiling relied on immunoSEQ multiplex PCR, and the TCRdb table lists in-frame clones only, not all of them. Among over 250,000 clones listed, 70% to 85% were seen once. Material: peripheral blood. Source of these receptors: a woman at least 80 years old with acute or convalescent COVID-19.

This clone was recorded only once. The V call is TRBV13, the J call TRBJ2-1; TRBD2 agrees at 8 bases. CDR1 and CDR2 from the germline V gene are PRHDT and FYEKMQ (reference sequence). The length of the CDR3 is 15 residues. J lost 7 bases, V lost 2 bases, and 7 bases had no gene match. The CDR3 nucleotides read TGTGCCAGCAGCTTACGGCGGGGGGTGAGGAATGAGCAGTTCTTC. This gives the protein CASSLRRGVRNEQFF.

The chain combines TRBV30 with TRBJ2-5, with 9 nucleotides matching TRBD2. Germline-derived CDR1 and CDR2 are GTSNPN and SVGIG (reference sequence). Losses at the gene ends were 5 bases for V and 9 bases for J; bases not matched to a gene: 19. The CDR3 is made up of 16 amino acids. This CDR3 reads CAWGPPMTSGSLPQYF. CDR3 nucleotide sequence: TGTGCCTGGGGGCCCCCCATGACTAGCGGAAGCTTACCCCAGTACTTC.

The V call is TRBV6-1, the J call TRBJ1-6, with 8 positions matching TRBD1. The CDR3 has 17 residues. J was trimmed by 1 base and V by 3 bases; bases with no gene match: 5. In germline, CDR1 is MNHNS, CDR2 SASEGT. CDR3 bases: TGTGCCAGCAGTGAGAGGCAGGGGGCATCCTATAATTCACCCCTCCACTTT. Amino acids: CASSERQGASYNSPLHF.

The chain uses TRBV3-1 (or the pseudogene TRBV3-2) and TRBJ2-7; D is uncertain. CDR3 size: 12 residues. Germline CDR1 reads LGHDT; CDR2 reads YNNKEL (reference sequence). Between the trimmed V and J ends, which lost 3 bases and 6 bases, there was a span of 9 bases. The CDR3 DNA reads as TGTGCCAGCAGCCATTCCCCGAGCGAGCAGTACTTC. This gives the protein CASSHSPSEQYF.

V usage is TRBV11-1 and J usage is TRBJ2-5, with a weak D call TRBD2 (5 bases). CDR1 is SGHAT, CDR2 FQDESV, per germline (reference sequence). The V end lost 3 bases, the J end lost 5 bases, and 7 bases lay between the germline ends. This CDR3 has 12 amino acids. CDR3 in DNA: TGTGCCAGCAGCTTTGAGCGGGAGACCCAGTACTTC. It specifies CASSFERETQYF.

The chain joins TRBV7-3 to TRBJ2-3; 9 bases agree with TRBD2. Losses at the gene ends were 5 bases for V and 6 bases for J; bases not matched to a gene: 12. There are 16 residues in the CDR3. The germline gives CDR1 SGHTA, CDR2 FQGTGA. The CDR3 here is CASSPGRGGAADTQYF. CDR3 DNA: TGTGCCAGCAGCCCCGGCCGCGGGGGGGCGGCCGATACGCAGTATTTT. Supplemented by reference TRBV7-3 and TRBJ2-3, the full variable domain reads GAGVSQTPSNKVTEKGKYVELRCDPISGHTALYWYRQSLGQGPEFLIYFQGTGAADDSGLPNDRFFAVRPEGSVSTLKIQRTERGDSAVYLCASSPGRGGAADTQYFGPGTRLTVL.

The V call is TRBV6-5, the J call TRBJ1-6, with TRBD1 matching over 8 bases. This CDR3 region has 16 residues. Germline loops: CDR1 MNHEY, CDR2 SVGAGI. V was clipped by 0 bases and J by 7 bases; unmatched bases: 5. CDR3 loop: CASSYSGQGANSPLHF. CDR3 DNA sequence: TGTGCCAGCAGTTACTCGGGGCAGGGGGCAAATTCACCCCTCCACTTT.

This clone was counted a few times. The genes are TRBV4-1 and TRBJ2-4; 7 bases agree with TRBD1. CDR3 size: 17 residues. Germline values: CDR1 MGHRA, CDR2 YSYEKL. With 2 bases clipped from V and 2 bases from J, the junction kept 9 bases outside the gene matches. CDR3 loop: CASSQTGNRGSKNIQYF. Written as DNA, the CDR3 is TGCGCCAGCAGCCAAACGGGGAACAGGGGATCCAAAAACATTCAGTACTTC.

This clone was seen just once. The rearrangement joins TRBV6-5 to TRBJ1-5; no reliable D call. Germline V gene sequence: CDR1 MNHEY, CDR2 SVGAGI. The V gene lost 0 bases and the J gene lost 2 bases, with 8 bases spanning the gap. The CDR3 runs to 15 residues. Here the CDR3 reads CASSYSTGGNQPQHF. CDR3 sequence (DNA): TGTGCCAGCAGTTACTCAACGGGAGGCAATCAGCCCCAGCATTTT.

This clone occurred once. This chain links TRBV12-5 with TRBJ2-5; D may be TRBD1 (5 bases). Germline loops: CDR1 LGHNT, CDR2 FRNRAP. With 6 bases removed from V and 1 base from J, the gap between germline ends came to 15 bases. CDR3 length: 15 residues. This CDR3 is CASGKTVLLQETQYF. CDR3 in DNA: TGTGCTAGTGGGAAGACAGTACTCCTCCAAGAGACCCAGTACTTC.

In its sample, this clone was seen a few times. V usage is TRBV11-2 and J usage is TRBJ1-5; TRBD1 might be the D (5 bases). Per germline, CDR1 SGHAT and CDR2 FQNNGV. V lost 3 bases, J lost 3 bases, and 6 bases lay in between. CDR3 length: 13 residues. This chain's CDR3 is CASSLGLNQPQHF. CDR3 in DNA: TGTGCCAGCAGCTTGGGACTCAATCAGCCCCAGCATTTT. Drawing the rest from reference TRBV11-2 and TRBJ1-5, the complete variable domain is EAGVAQSPRYKIIEKRQSVAFWCNPISGHATLYWYQQILGQGPKLLIQFQNNGVVDDSQLPKDRFSAERLKGVDSTLKIQPAKLEDSAVYLCASSLGLNQPQHFGDGTRLSIL.

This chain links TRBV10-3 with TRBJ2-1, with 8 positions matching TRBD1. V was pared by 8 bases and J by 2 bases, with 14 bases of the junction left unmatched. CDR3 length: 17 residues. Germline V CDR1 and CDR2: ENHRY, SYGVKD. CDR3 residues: CAISLVARTGTYNEQFF. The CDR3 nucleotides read TGTGCCATCTCTTTAGTTGCAAGGACAGGGACCTACAATGAGCAGTTCTTC.

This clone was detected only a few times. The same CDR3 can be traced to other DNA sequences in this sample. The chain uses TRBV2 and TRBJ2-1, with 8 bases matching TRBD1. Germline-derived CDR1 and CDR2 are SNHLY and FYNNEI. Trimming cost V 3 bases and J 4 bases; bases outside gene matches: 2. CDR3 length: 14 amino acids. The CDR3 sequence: CASSDRTGYNEQFF. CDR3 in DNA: TGTGCCAGCAGTGATCGGACAGGGTACAATGAGCAGTTCTTC. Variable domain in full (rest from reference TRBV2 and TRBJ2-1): EPEVTQTPSHQVTQMGQEVILRCVPISNHLYFYWYRQILGQKVEFLVSFYNNEISEKSEIFDDQFSVERPDGSNFTLKIRSTKLEDSAMYFCASSDRTGYNEQFFGPGTRLTVL.

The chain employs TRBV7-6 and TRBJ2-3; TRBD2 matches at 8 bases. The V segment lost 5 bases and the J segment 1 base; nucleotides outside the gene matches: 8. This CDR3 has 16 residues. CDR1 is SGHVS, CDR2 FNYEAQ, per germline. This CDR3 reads CASSLLGLAGTDTQYF. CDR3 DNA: TGTGCCAGCAGCCTCCTCGGACTAGCAGGCACAGATACGCAGTATTTT.

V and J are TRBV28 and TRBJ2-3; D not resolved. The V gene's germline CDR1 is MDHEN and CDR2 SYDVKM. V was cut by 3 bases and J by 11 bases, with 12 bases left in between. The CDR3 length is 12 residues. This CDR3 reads CASSFWKRVQYF. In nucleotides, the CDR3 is TGTGCCAGCAGTTTTTGGAAGCGAGTGCAGTATTTT.

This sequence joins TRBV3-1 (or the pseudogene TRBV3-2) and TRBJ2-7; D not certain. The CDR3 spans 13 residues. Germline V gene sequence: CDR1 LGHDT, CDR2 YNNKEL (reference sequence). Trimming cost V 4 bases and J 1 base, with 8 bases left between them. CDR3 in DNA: TGTGCCAGCAGCCCTAAATTATCCTACGAGCAGTACTTC. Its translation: CASSPKLSYEQYF.

CDR3 DNA sequence: TGTGCCAGCTCATTACGGACTAGCGGCCAAGAGACCCAGTACTTC. It encodes CASSLRTSGQETQYF. The chain recombines TRBV18 with TRBJ2-5, with 10 bases aligning to TRBD2. The CDR3 consists of 15 residues. Germline V gives CDR1 KGHSH, CDR2 LQKENI. V trimming: 5 bases; J trimming: 1 base; junction bases outside the gene matches: 4.

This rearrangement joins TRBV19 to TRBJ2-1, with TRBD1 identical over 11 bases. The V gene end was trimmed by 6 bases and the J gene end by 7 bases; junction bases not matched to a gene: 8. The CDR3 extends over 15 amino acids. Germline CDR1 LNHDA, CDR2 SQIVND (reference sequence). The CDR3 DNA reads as TGTGCCAGTAGCCCCCCGGGACAGGGGGGAAATGAGCAGTTCTTC. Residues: CASSPPGQGGNEQFF.